A single sample gave rise to the 21 T cell receptor beta chains below, sequenced in a study of T-cell memory formation after mild COVID-19 (dated by TCRdb to the early 2020s). Libraries were prepared through 5' RACE. The reads were generated on an Illumina NovaSeq 6000. TCRdb trimmed public reads at Q25 via fastp, called clones via MiXCR and kept in-frame beta chains. For every CDR3 protein sequence, its rows merge into one entry that carries the most common genes and DNA. The sample table contains 380,000 or so distinct CDR3 sequences; only one count was recorded for 13% to 15% of them. The ten largest clones add up to about 22% of the sample. Sequencing used PBMCs or a T cell subset sorted from them (not recorded which). These receptor sequences come from a man between 18 and 35 years old who had mild COVID-19 (a few samples of this study predate the infection). The sample titles of this study are shuffled in the database, so cell type and time point are left out; the donor was told from shared clones.

A few counts support this clonotype. This chain connects TRBV7-8 to TRBJ2-1; unclear D gene. This CDR3 spans 13 amino acids. Germline values: CDR1 SGHVS, CDR2 FQNEAQ. V was pared by 5 bases and J by 8 bases, with 13 bases between. This CDR3 reads CASSPLFVYEQFF. The CDR3 DNA reads as TGTGCCAGCAGCCCTTTATTTGTGTATGAGCAGTTCTTC. The entire variable domain, with the rest obtained from reference TRBV7-8 and TRBJ2-1, is as follows: GAGVSQSPRYKVAKRGQDVALRCDPISGHVSLFWYQQALGQGPEFLTYFQNEAQLDKSGLPSDRFFAERPEGSVSTLKIQRTQQEDSAVYLCASSPLFVYEQFFGPGTRLTVL.

The V gene is TRBV5-5, the J gene TRBJ1-6; D not certain. Between the trimmed V and J ends, which lost 4 bases and 9 bases, there was a span of 14 bases. Germline CDR1 reads SGHKS; CDR2 reads YYEKEE (reference sequence). This CDR3 is 14 amino acids long. CDR3 amino acids: CASSRFGLTSPLHF. The CDR3 DNA follows: TGTGCCAGCAGCCGCTTCGGGTTAACTTCACCCCTCCACTTT.

This clonotype was counted only a few times. This sequence joins TRBV11-2 and TRBJ2-6; 7 nucleotides match TRBD1. Germline-derived CDR1 and CDR2 are SGHAT and FQNNGV. V was pared by 6 bases and J by 0 bases, with 17 bases of the junction left unmatched. CDR3 length: 20 residues. CDR3 sequence reads: CASSHYPADRYYSGANVLTF. The CDR3 region has the DNA TGTGCCAGCAGTCATTACCCCGCGGACAGGTATTACTCTGGGGCCAACGTCCTGACTTTC.

This clonotype was found many times. The V gene is TRBV20-1, the J gene TRBJ2-2; 7 positions agree with TRBD1. The germline V gene has CDR1 DFQATT and CDR2 SNEGSKA (reference sequence). This CDR3 has 16 residues. V shed 3 bases, J shed 5 bases, and the junction held 12 bases outside the gene matches. In DNA form, the CDR3 reads TGCAGTGCTAGCAAACCACAGGGGACGAGTACCGGGGAGCTGTTTTTT. This codes for CSASKPQGTSTGELFF.

The V call is TRBV3-1, the J call TRBJ2-2; 11 nucleotides agree with TRBD1. The length of the CDR3 is 16 residues. Germline V gene data show CDR1 as LGHDT and CDR2 as YNNKEL (reference sequence). The J segment lost 5 bases and the V segment lost 4 bases, leaving 6 bases of the junction unmatched. For the CDR3, the DNA is TGTGCCAGCAGCCCGGACAGGGGGCCGTATACCGGGGAGCTGTTTTTT. This translates into CASSPDRGPYTGELFF.

The V and J genes are TRBV12-3 or TRBV12-4 and TRBJ1-1; D unresolved. The CDR3 extends over 13 amino acids. V lost 3 bases to trimming and J lost 1 base, with 6 bases between them. CDR3 protein: CASSFIQNTEAFF. The CDR3 DNA reads as TGTGCCAGCAGTTTTATACAGAACACTGAAGCTTTCTTT.

This clonotype was picked up a small number of times. The V and J genes are TRBV4-1 and TRBJ2-5; D remains unclear. The CDR3 consists of 13 residues. CDR1 and CDR2 (germline): MGHRA, YSYEKL. Trimming took off 2 bases at V and 6 bases at J, with 10 bases between the two ends. CDR3 in amino acids: CASSQLDPKTQYF. The CDR3 DNA sequence: TGCGCCAGCAGCCAATTGGACCCGAAGACCCAGTACTTC.

This clonotype was observed a handful of times. V is TRBV4-2 and J is TRBJ1-2; D may be TRBD1 (5 bases). The germline V gene encodes CDR1 LGHNA and CDR2 YNFKEQ. This CDR3 is built from 14 residues. Trimming shortened V by 4 bases and J by 4 bases, and 13 bases separated the two germline ends. The CDR3 region is CASSPGDGGYGYTF. The CDR3 DNA follows: TGTGCCAGCAGCCCCGGGGACGGGGGCTATGGCTACACCTTC.

The chain couples TRBV5-1 to TRBJ1-2; the D is unclear. This CDR3 contains 18 residues. Trimming stripped 1 base from V and 5 bases from J, with 24 bases between. From germline, CDR1 is SGHRS and CDR2 YFSETQ. Here the CDR3 reads CASSLNAGSFPDEYGYTF. The CDR3 DNA is TGCGCCAGCAGCTTGAACGCGGGATCCTTCCCGGATGAATATGGCTACACCTTC.

This clonotype was counted many times. The chain carries TRBV5-1 and TRBJ2-1, with 12 bases matching TRBD2. The CDR3 consists of 15 residues. Germline V gene sequence: CDR1 SGHRS, CDR2 YFSETQ. V shed 2 bases and J 4 bases; nucleotides not matched to a gene: 1. The CDR3 region is CASSFGTSGYNEQFF. CDR3 DNA sequence: TGCGCCAGCAGCTTCGGGACTAGCGGGTACAATGAGCAGTTCTTC.

This clonotype was counted between two and nine times. Here the CDR3 reads CASSLEGLNEKLFF. The CDR3 bases are TGCGCCAGCAGCTTGGAGGGGCTTAATGAAAAACTGTTTTTT. The V and J genes are TRBV5-1 and TRBJ1-4; a possible D gene is TRBD1 (5 bases). The CDR3 contains 14 residues. V lost 0 bases and J lost 4, with 7 bases in between. Germline values: CDR1 SGHRS, CDR2 YFSETQ.

As regards this clonotype: An end of the junction does not agree with germline; a read error may underlie this. The chain is built from TRBV5-5 and TRBJ1-2; tentative D call: TRBD1 (5 bases). This CDR3 has 14 amino acids. The germline V gene encodes CDR1 SGHKS and CDR2 YYEKEE (reference sequence). DNA for the CDR3: TGTGACAGCAGCTTGGGGCCCGGGAACTATGGCTACACCTTC. This sequence encodes CDSSLGPGNYGYTF.

This clonotype was recorded at least ten times. V usage is TRBV5-5 and J usage is TRBJ2-1; 10 bases agree with TRBD2. With 2 bases clipped from V and 6 bases from J, the junction kept 5 bases outside the gene matches. The CDR3 has 15 amino acids. Germline CDR1 and CDR2: SGHKS and YYEKEE (reference sequence). CDR3 amino acids: CASSFLSGGINEQFF. The CDR3 DNA follows: TGTGCCAGCAGCTTTCTTAGCGGGGGGATCAATGAGCAGTTCTTC.

This clonotype has a handful of counts. The chain employs TRBV5-5 and TRBJ2-7; D uncertain. V dropped 1 base and J dropped 7 bases, with 21 bases sitting between them. The CDR3 spans 16 residues. In germline, CDR1 is SGHKS, CDR2 YYEKEE (reference sequence). This CDR3 reads CASSLRYGDGLWEQYV. The CDR3 DNA reads TGTGCCAGCAGCTTGCGGTACGGCGACGGCCTTTGGGAGCAGTACGTC.

The chain uses TRBV18 and TRBJ2-2; D possibly corresponds to TRBD1 (5 bases). V was pared by 6 bases and J by 13 bases, with 24 bases between. Germline CDR1 reads KGHSH; CDR2 reads LQKENI. The CDR3 contains 15 residues. The CDR3: CASSTNGPRTNVLFF. Written as DNA, the CDR3 is TGTGCCAGCTCCACCAACGGGCCCCGGACAAATGTGCTGTTTTTT.

DNA for the CDR3: TGTGCCAGCAGCTTAGGTTGGCACAATGAGCAGTTCTTC. Translated: CASSLGWHNEQFF. V gene TRBV7-2 combines with J gene TRBJ2-1; D is undetermined. The CDR3 is 13 residues long. The germline CDR1 and CDR2 sequences are SGHTA and FQGNSA. V lost 1 base and J 5 bases, leaving 6 bases between the germline ends.

This clonotype was seen a handful of times. This chain connects TRBV4-2 to TRBJ2-2, with TRBD2 matching over 9 bases. Germline assignment: CDR1 LGHNA and CDR2 YNFKEQ. This CDR3 contains 15 residues. V was pared by 5 bases and J by 2 bases, with 3 bases of the junction left unmatched. As DNA, the CDR3 is TGTGCCAGCAGCGCGCGGGGGGGAAACACCGGGGAGCTGTTTTTT. It translates to CASSARGGNTGELFF.

This clonotype was counted ten times or more. The CDR3 DNA follows: TGTGCCAGTAGTCCTGGAGTAGCGGGGGGTGATGAGCAGTTCTTC. It translates to CASSPGVAGGDEQFF. This sequence joins TRBV19 and TRBJ2-1; 10 nucleotides line up with TRBD2. Germline CDR1 is LNHDA and CDR2 is SQIVND (reference sequence). The V segment lost 5 bases and the J segment 8 bases; nucleotides outside the gene matches: 9. This CDR3 spans 15 amino acids.

The genes are TRBV27 and TRBJ2-3; D unresolved. The V end lost 3 bases, the J end lost 2 bases, and 6 bases lay between the germline ends. Germline CDR1 MNHEY, CDR2 SMNVEV (reference sequence). The CDR3 is made up of 13 amino acids. CDR3 sequence reads: CASSFHSTDTQYF. CDR3 coding DNA: TGTGCCAGCAGTTTTCACTCCACAGATACGCAGTATTTT.

The V call is TRBV2, the J call TRBJ2-3, with 11 bases lining up with TRBD2. The CDR3 covers 15 residues. CDR1 and CDR2 from the germline V gene are SNHLY and FYNNEI. Trimming at V came to 6 bases and at J to 6 bases, leaving 8 bases not matched to a gene. CDR3 residues: CASRKLAGVGDTQYF. For the CDR3, the DNA is TGTGCCAGCAGGAAACTAGCGGGGGTTGGGGATACGCAGTATTTT.

This clonotype was picked up a small number of times. This chain joins TRBV5-1 and TRBJ1-1, with TRBD1 identical over 8 bases. CDR3 length: 14 amino acids. Germline V lookup: CDR1 SGHRS, CDR2 YFSETQ. Losses at the gene ends were 4 bases for V and 4 bases for J; bases not matched to a gene: 6. This chain's CDR3 is CASSPQGAGTEAFF. CDR3 DNA sequence: TGCGCCAGCAGCCCCCAGGGGGCAGGCACTGAAGCTTTCTTT.